The rows below give T cell receptor beta chains drawn from one sample of a study of shared clonotypes between healthy human individuals. Clones were read by immunoSEQ multiplex PCR, and TCRdb kept only the in-frame ones, dropping some. The sample gives over a million clones, roughly 96% of which show up once; roughly 1.2% is in the top ten. The material sequenced was naive CD4+ T cells sorted from blood. The receptors derive from a man aged 25 to 40 in good health. CDR3s include the opening cysteine and the closing phenylalanine or tryptophan. The D gene is left open where the match is weak. Not every row has a clone size; where given, it reads once, few, many or a size class.

CDR3 length,D gene,clone size,J gene,V gene,CDR3 protein,CDR3 DNA
16,.,.,TRBJ2-3,TRBV2,CATLWGPGSIADTQYF,TGTGCCACCTTATGGGGTCCAGGCTCCATCGCAGATACGCAGTATTTT
15,TRBD1,.,TRBJ1-1,TRBV5-4,CASSSGGRQGTTAFF,TGTGCCAGCAGCTCCGGCGGTCGACAGGGGACGACAGCTTTCTTT
12,.,.,TRBJ1-2,TRBV10-2,CASSDSNYGYTF,TGCGCCAGCAGTGACAGTAACTATGGCTACACCTTC
15,.,.,TRBJ2-7,TRBV5-1,CASSPTGRSSYEQYF,TGCGCCAGCAGCCCGACAGGTCGAAGCTCCTACGAGCAGTACTTC
16,TRBD2,.,TRBJ2-2,TRBV30,CAWSAAGGPRTGELFF,TGTGCCTGGAGTGCAGCGGGAGGGCCGAGGACCGGGGAGCTGTTTTTT
12,.,.,TRBJ1-5,TRBV13,CASSLFNQPQHF,TGTGCCAGCAGCTTATTCAATCAGCCCCAGCATTTT
13,.,.,TRBJ2-2,TRBV19,CASSNPNTGELFF,TGTGCCAGTAGTAACCCGAACACCGGGGAGCTGTTTTTT
14,TRBD2,.,TRBJ2-5,TRBV5-1,CASSTVAGQETQYF,TGCGCCAGCAGCACAGTAGCGGGACAAGAGACCCAGTACTTC
14,.,.,TRBJ2-6,TRBV29-1,CSVGTLPGANVLTF,TGCAGCGTTGGTACATTGCCCGGGGCCAACGTCCTGACTTTC
14,.,.,TRBJ2-1,TRBV5-5,CASSLGQRAGEQFF,TGTGCCAGCAGCTTGGGCCAGAGAGCAGGTGAGCAGTTCTTC
15,.,.,TRBJ2-2,TRBV25-1,CASSWGGTNTGELFF,TGTGCCAGCAGTTGGGGAGGAACGAACACCGGGGAGCTGTTTTTT
16,TRBD1,once,TRBJ2-2,TRBV15,CATSARQGAGTGELFF,TGTGCCACCAGCGCCCGACAGGGGGCGGGCACCGGGGAGCTGTTTTTT
14,.,once,TRBJ2-7,TRBV11-2,CASSRGVSSYEQYF,TGTGCCAGCAGCCGAGGTGTCAGCTCCTACGAGCAGTACTTC
11,.,few,TRBJ1-5,TRBV19,CASSMGEPQHF,TGTGCCAGTAGTATGGGGGAGCCCCAGCATTTT
13,TRBD1,.,TRBJ1-5,TRBV6-5,CASSVSQGGPQHF,TGTGCCAGCAGTGTTTCCCAGGGGGGGCCCCAGCATTTT
14,.,.,TRBJ1-1,TRBV5-5,CASSGGTLKTEAFF,TGTGCCAGCAGCGGCGGGACCCTGAAGACTGAAGCTTTCTTT
13,.,.,TRBJ2-7,TRBV5-1,CASSSGQIYEQYF,TGCGCCAGCAGCTCAGGACAGATCTACGAGCAGTACTTC
11,.,once,TRBJ1-2,TRBV6-1,CASSFSGYPTF,TGTGCCAGCAGTTTCTCAGGATACCCCACCTTC
13,.,.,TRBJ2-1,TRBV29-1,CSAQVGLGGEQFF,TGCAGCGCCCAAGTTGGGCTTGGGGGTGAGCAGTTCTTC
12,TRBD1,.,TRBJ2-3,TRBV29-1,CSVGQGTDTQYF,TGCAGCGTCGGACAGGGTACAGATACGCAGTATTTT
14,TRBD2,.,TRBJ2-7,TRBV6-5,CASRLAGTSYEQYF,TGTGCCAGCAGACTAGCGGGAACCTCCTACGAGCAGTACTTC
15,.,.,TRBJ2-3,TRBV29-1,CSVDFAGSGPDTQYF,TGCAGCGTCGATTTTGCGGGATCTGGGCCAGATACGCAGTATTTT
15,.,.,TRBJ2-3,TRBV25-1,CASRSQGEAADTQYF,TGTGCCAGCAGAAGTCAGGGGGAGGCGGCAGATACGCAGTATTTT
16,TRBD2,.,TRBJ2-7,TRBV14,CASSQGWGGSSYEQYF,TGTGCCAGCAGCCAAGGATGGGGGGGGAGTTCCTACGAGCAGTACTTC
13,.,once,TRBJ1-1,TRBV6-5,CASSYTGGTEAFF,TGTGCCAGCAGTTACACCGGCGGCACTGAAGCTTTCTTT
13,.,.,TRBJ1-3,TRBV15,CATSRGDGNTIYF,TGTGCCACCAGCAGGGGGGATGGAAACACCATATATTTT
14,.,.,TRBJ2-2,TRBV9,CASTALLNTGELFF,TGTGCCAGCACCGCCCTTCTTAACACCGGGGAGCTGTTTTTT
15,TRBD2,.,TRBJ2-7,TRBV28,CASSQLAGFSYEQYF,TGTGCCAGCAGTCAGCTAGCGGGATTCTCCTACGAGCAGTACTTC
13,.,.,TRBJ2-1,TRBV7-2,CASSPQLNNEQFF,TGTGCCAGCAGCCCCCAGCTCAACAATGAGCAGTTCTTC
15,.,.,TRBJ1-4,TRBV11-2,CASSPRRQFGEKLFF,TGTGCCAGCAGCCCTCGTCGACAGTTTGGTGAAAAACTGTTTTTT
15,TRBD1,.,TRBJ2-2,TRBV7-9,CASSWDRESSGELFF,TGTGCCAGCAGCTGGGACAGGGAGAGCTCCGGGGAGCTGTTTTTT
13,TRBD2,.,TRBJ2-1,TRBV5-4,CASGGLAGNEQFF,TGTGCCAGCGGGGGACTAGCGGGAAATGAGCAGTTCTTC
15,TRBD2,.,TRBJ2-1,TRBV9,CASSVGGLAGGEQFF,TGTGCCAGCAGCGTAGGGGGACTAGCGGGAGGTGAGCAGTTCTTC
17,TRBD1,.,TRBJ2-7,TRBV11-2,CASSLGLRDRGPYEQYF,TGTGCCAGCAGCTTAGGGCTCCGGGACAGGGGGCCCTACGAGCAGTACTTC
15,.,.,TRBJ2-1,TRBV9,CASSVLASSYNEQFF,TGTGCCAGCAGCGTGCTAGCGAGCTCCTACAATGAGCAGTTCTTC
12,.,.,TRBJ2-7,TRBV6-1,CASSEQGNEQYF,TGTGCCAGCAGTGAGCAGGGGAACGAGCAGTACTTC
17,.,.,TRBJ1-1,TRBV18,CASSVKSGANRNTEAFF,TGTGCCAGCTCAGTCAAATCAGGGGCAAACCGGAACACTGAAGCTTTCTTT
17,TRBD1,.,TRBJ2-1,TRBV4-3,CASSQDHRGSSYNEQFF,TGCGCCAGCAGCCAAGATCACAGGGGGAGCTCCTACAATGAGCAGTTCTTC
12,.,.,TRBJ1-2,TRBV7-2,CASSLLTYGYTF,TGTGCCAGCAGCTTGCTAACCTATGGCTACACCTTC
12,.,.,TRBJ2-7,TRBV5-6,CASSLVGYEQYF,TGTGCCAGCAGCTTGGTGGGTTACGAGCAGTACTTC
13,.,.,TRBJ2-7,TRBV7-9,CASRAAATEQQYF,TGTGCCAGCAGGGCTGCAGCCACTGAACAGCAGTACTTC
16,TRBD2,.,TRBJ2-7,TRBV7-6,CASSHKLTSGSGEQYF,TGTGCCAGCAGCCATAAACTGACTAGCGGGTCCGGCGAGCAGTACTTC
12,.,.,TRBJ2-3,TRBV5-1,CASSFGRDTQYF,TGCGCCAGCAGCTTCGGGCGAGATACGCAGTATTTT
15,TRBD1,.,TRBJ2-7,TRBV5-1,CASSLYRTGLREQYF,TGCGCCAGCAGCTTGTACAGGACAGGGTTGCGCGAGCAGTACTTC
17,TRBD1,.,TRBJ2-7,TRBV14,CASSQGTGQPFSYEQYF,TGTGCCAGCAGCCAAGGGACGGGACAGCCTTTCTCCTACGAGCAGTACTTC
17,.,.,TRBJ1-4,TRBV9,CASSFLEEGPTNEKLFF,TGTGCCAGCAGCTTCCTGGAGGAGGGGCCAACTAATGAAAAACTGTTTTTT
14,TRBD1,.,TRBJ1-2,TRBV2,CASSGGQGAAGYTF,TGTGCCAGCAGCGGGGGACAGGGGGCGGCTGGCTACACCTTC
14,TRBD1,.,TRBJ1-2,TRBV7-2,CASSYRDRSYGYTF,TGTGCCAGCAGCTACCGGGACAGGTCCTATGGCTACACCTTC
16,TRBD1,.,TRBJ2-7,TRBV5-8,CASTPGPGQGGYEQYF,TGTGCCAGCACCCCTGGACCGGGACAGGGGGGCTACGAGCAGTACTTC
15,TRBD1,.,TRBJ2-3,TRBV2,CASSETRTGYDTQYF,TGTGCCAGCAGCGAAACAAGGACAGGGTACGATACGCAGTATTTT
15,.,.,TRBJ1-5,TRBV2,CASSQDRNSNQPQHF,TGTGCCAGCAGTCAGGACCGGAATAGCAATCAGCCCCAGCATTTT
12,.,.,TRBJ1-3,TRBV2,CASSEVGNTIYF,TGTGCCAGCAGTGAGGTTGGAAACACCATATATTTT
17,TRBD2,.,TRBJ2-5,TRBV28,CASRPGLAMRDRETQYF,TGTGCCAGCAGACCGGGACTAGCCATGCGGGATCGAGAGACCCAGTACTTC
15,.,.,TRBJ2-3,TRBV7-3,CASSMQASGTDTQYF,TGTGCCAGCAGCATGCAAGCAAGCGGCACAGATACGCAGTATTTT
11,.,.,TRBJ1-1,TRBV29-1,CSAGPGTKAFF,TGCAGCGCCGGACCCGGGACAAAAGCTTTCTTT
15,TRBD1,once,TRBJ2-7,TRBV19,CASSNFGTGHYEQYF,TGTGCCAGTAGTAATTTCGGGACAGGGCACTACGAGCAGTACTTC
15,.,.,TRBJ2-1,TRBV27,CASSLGGLFYNEQFF,TGTGCCAGCAGTTTAGGCGGTTTATTTTACAATGAGCAGTTCTTC
13,.,.,TRBJ2-7,TRBV18,CASSLTVQYEQYF,TGTGCCAGCTCCCTCACGGTGCAATACGAGCAGTACTTC
16,TRBD2,.,TRBJ2-1,TRBV6-5,CASSSLAGGPGNEQFF,TGTGCCAGCAGTTCCTTGGCGGGAGGGCCAGGCAATGAGCAGTTCTTC